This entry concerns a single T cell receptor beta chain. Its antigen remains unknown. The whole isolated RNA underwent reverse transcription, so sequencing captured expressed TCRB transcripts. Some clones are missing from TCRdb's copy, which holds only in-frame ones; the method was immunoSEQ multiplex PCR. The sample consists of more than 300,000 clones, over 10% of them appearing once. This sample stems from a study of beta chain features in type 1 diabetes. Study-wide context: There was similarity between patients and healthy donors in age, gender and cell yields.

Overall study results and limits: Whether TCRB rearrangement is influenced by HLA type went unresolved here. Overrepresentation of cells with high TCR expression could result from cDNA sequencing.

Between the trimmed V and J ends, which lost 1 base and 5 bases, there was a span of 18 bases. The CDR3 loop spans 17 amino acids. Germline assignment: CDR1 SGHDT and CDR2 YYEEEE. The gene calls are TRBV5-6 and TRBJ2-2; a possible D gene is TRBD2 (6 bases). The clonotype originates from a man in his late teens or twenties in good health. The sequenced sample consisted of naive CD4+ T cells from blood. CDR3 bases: TGTGCCAGCAGCTTGTTGATAGGCGGGACCATGACCGGGGAGCTGTTTTTT. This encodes CASSLLIGGTMTGELFF.